One sample yielded the 11 T cell receptor beta chains listed below, sequenced in a study of blood T cell repertoires in COVID-19. The repertoire was sequenced with immunoSEQ multiplex PCR; TCRdb's copy has only in-frame clones and lacks some. The sample records 160,000 or so clones, roughly four fifths being singletons. The sequencing sample was made of peripheral blood. Receptors originate from a human donor in a cohort sampled during active COVID-19.

There are a few counts of this clone. The chain employs TRBV6-4 and TRBJ2-3, with TRBD2 matching 14 bases. This CDR3 region has 15 residues. In germline, CDR1 is MRHNA, CDR2 SNTAGT. V lost 10 bases, J lost 4 bases, and 7 bases stayed unmatched. CDR3 protein: CATGTSGSGADTQYF. CDR3 in DNA: TGTGCCACCGGGACTAGCGGGAGTGGCGCAGATACGCAGTATTTT.

The chain combines TRBV7-3 with TRBJ1-1; 8 bases align to TRBD1. Germline V lookup: CDR1 SGHTA, CDR2 FQGTGA. The CDR3 runs 14 residues. V dropped 2 bases and J dropped 10; count of bases not matched to a gene: 9. The CDR3: CASSLRTGSVGAFF. The CDR3 DNA reads TGTGCCAGCAGCTTACGGACAGGGTCGGTGGGAGCTTTCTTT.

The V call is TRBV6-2 or TRBV6-3, the J call TRBJ2-1, with TRBD2 identical over 9 bases. The CDR3 covers 15 residues. The V and J ends lost 6 bases and 7 bases, in that order; junction bases with no gene match: 10. CDR1 is MNHEY, CDR2 SVGEGT, per germline. The CDR3 here is CASSPSGGRWNEQFF. The CDR3 nucleotides are TGTGCCAGCAGCCCCAGCGGGGGGCGGTGGAATGAGCAGTTCTTC.

The chain recombines TRBV29-1 with TRBJ2-7; 7 bases are a match to TRBD1. CDR3 length: 14 residues. Germline V lookup: CDR1 SQVTM, CDR2 ANQGSEA. J was trimmed by 3 bases and V by 5 bases; bases with no gene match: 10. CDR3 in amino acids: CSVLTGAWNYEQYF. CDR3 nucleotide sequence: TGCAGCGTTTTAACAGGGGCATGGAACTACGAGCAGTACTTC.

The rearrangement joins TRBV5-5 to TRBJ1-1, with a weak D call TRBD1 (6 bases). V was pared by 2 bases and J by 2 bases, with 16 bases between. CDR1 SGHKS and CDR2 YYEKEE come from the germline V gene (reference sequence). The CDR3 has 16 amino acids. CDR3 residues: CASSFRYPGDNTEAFF. The CDR3 DNA reads TGTGCCAGCAGCTTCCGCTACCCAGGGGATAACACTGAAGCTTTCTTT.

In nucleotides, the CDR3 is TGTGCCAGCAGCTTGGGGACTAGCGGGGGGATTAGTGAGCAGTTCTTC. It translates to CASSLGTSGGISEQFF. This chain uses TRBV5-4 with TRBJ2-1, with 14 positions matching TRBD2. Looked up from germline, CDR1 is SGHNT and CDR2 is YYREEE (reference sequence). CDR3 size: 16 residues. The trim removed 0 bases at V and 9 bases at J, leaving 5 bases unmatched. The full variable domain, its missing parts supplied by reference TRBV5-4 and TRBJ2-1, is ETGVTQSPTHLIKTRGQQVTLRCSSQSGHNTVSWYQQALGQGPQFIFQYYREEENGRGNFPPRFSGLQFPNYSSELNVNALELDDSALYLCASSLGTSGGISEQFFGPGTRLTVL.

This clone has only one observation. The genes are TRBV4-2 and TRBJ1-1, with D perhaps matching TRBD1 (6 bases). The germline CDR1 and CDR2 sequences are LGHNA and YNFKEQ. This CDR3 has 13 residues. Trimming cost V 4 bases and J 1 base, with 7 bases left between them. This chain's CDR3 is CASSRQENTEAFF. Here the CDR3 DNA reads TGTGCCAGCAGCCGACAGGAGAACACTGAAGCTTTCTTT.

The V and J genes are TRBV10-2 and TRBJ1-2; 9 bases agree with TRBD1. The V gene's germline CDR1 is WSHSY and CDR2 SAAADI. The length of the CDR3 is 15 residues. V dropped 6 bases and J dropped 1; count of bases not matched to a gene: 6. DNA of the CDR3: TGCGCCAGCAGAGGGACAGGGACGATTAACTATGGCTACACCTTC. Translating gives CASRGTGTINYGYTF.

This clone is a singleton in its sample. Distinct nucleotide sequences in the sample also encode this CDR3. Here the CDR3 DNA reads TGCGCCAGCAGTCTGACAGGGGGCACTGAAGCTTTCTTT. This encodes CASSLTGGTEAFF. The chain carries TRBV10-2 and TRBJ1-1, with TRBD1 matching over 9 bases. The CDR3 spans 13 residues. Germline assignment: CDR1 WSHSY and CDR2 SAAADI. V trimming: 5 bases; J trimming: 4 bases; junction bases outside the gene matches: 2.

The V call is TRBV27, the J call TRBJ2-2; D gene ambiguous. This CDR3 comprises 12 residues. The germline gives CDR1 MNHEY, CDR2 SMNVEV (reference sequence). V lost 6 bases, J lost 5 bases, and 7 bases lay in between. CDR3 in amino acids: CASRQWTGELFF. The CDR3 nucleotides are TGTGCCAGCAGGCAGTGGACCGGGGAGCTGTTTTTT.

This clone was detected only a few times. This sequence joins TRBV7-9 and TRBJ2-4, with TRBD2 identical over 12 bases. Trimming removed 5 bases from V and 8 bases from J; junction bases left unmatched: 4. CDR3 length: 14 residues. CDR1 is SEHNR and CDR2 is FQNEAQ in the germline V gene (reference sequence). The chain's CDR3 is CASSTSGRRDIQYF. CDR3 DNA sequence: TGTGCCAGCAGCACTAGCGGGAGGAGGGACATTCAGTACTTC.